The 25 T cell receptor beta chains below were found in one sample sequenced in a study of shared clonotypes between healthy human individuals. Sequenced by immunoSEQ multiplex PCR; TCRdb stores in-frame clones only, minus some. The data contain more than 2 million clones, about 94% of them seen just once; the ten biggest clones take up around 1.7%. Positively selected for CCR7, the CD45RO-negative cells used as naive CD8 cells excluded terminally differentiated effector memory CD45RA+ cells. Sequenced input: naive CD8+ T cells from PBMCs. These TCRs come from a man aged 18 to 30 in good health. Some clones in this sample may be carry-over from other donors' samples.

V and J are TRBV19 and TRBJ1-5; no clear D. The germline V and J ends were trimmed by 2 bases and 6 bases, with 8 bases remaining between them. In germline, CDR1 is LNHDA, CDR2 SQIVND (reference sequence). There are 13 residues in the CDR3. This CDR3 is CASSINSFQPQHF. In DNA form, the CDR3 reads TGTGCCAGTAGTATAAACAGTTTTCAGCCCCAGCATTTT.

The CDR3, as DNA: TGTGCCAGCAGTTTATTGCCACCTAATGAAAAACTGTTTTTT. It translates to CASSLLPPNEKLFF. The chain joins TRBV27 to TRBJ1-4; no firm D call. Looked up from germline, CDR1 is MNHEY and CDR2 is SMNVEV (reference sequence). This CDR3 contains 14 residues. V lost 1 base and J 3 bases, leaving 6 bases between the germline ends.

The V and J genes are TRBV5-1 and TRBJ2-1; D is uncertain. The length of the CDR3 is 14 residues. The ends were cut back, 0 bases at V and 8 bases at J, with 12 bases in the middle. Germline loops: CDR1 SGHRS, CDR2 YFSETQ. CDR3 sequence (DNA): TGCGCCAGCAGCTTGGGGATAGCTGCCTATGAGCAGTTCTTC. Translated, it gives CASSLGIAAYEQFF.

The rearrangement links TRBV29-1 to TRBJ1-2; D may be TRBD1 (5 bases). The CDR3 runs to 11 residues. Germline loops: CDR1 SQVTM, CDR2 ANQGSEA. V lost 5 bases, J lost 8 bases, and 12 bases lay in between. The CDR3 sequence is CSVPGGGGYTF. The DNA of the CDR3 is TGCAGCGTTCCTGGTGGGGGAGGCTACACCTTC.

V and J are TRBV7-9 and TRBJ2-1; 9 nucleotides agree with TRBD1. The V and J ends lost 5 bases and 1 base, in that order; junction bases with no gene match: 9. The CDR3 has 17 residues. The germline gives CDR1 SEHNR, CDR2 FQNEAQ (reference sequence). CDR3 sequence: CASSPPSGTGSYNEQFF. The DNA of the CDR3 is TGTGCCAGCAGCCCACCATCCGGGACAGGGTCCTACAATGAGCAGTTCTTC.

The CDR3 nucleotides are TGTGCCAGCAGTCCAGGGTTTGACACTGAAGCTTTCTTT. This gives the protein CASSPGFDTEAFF. The gene calls are TRBV6-5 and TRBJ1-1, with TRBD1 as a possible D gene (5 bases). Germline assignment: CDR1 MNHEY and CDR2 SVGAGI. The CDR3 sequence is 13 residues long. With 5 bases removed from V and 3 bases from J, the gap between germline ends came to 10 bases.

This chain connects TRBV11-3 to TRBJ2-1; 8 positions agree with TRBD2. Per germline, CDR1 SGHNT and CDR2 YENEEA. The trim removed 4 bases at V and 12 bases at J, leaving 11 bases unmatched. This CDR3 region has 14 residues. For the CDR3, the DNA is TGTGCCAGCAGCTCCTCCGGGACTAGAGGGGGGCAGTTCTTC. Translation gives CASSSSGTRGGQFF.

The chain combines TRBV9 with TRBJ1-2, with a possible D match to TRBD1 (5 bases). The CDR3 is 14 amino acids. Trimming removed 4 bases from V and 4 bases from J, with 14 bases in between. The germline V gene encodes CDR1 SGDLS and CDR2 YYNGEE. The CDR3 nucleotides are TGTGCCAGCAGCCCGGGACTCTCGGGCTATGGCTACACCTTC. Translated: CASSPGLSGYGYTF. Combining the CDR3 with reference TRBV9 and TRBJ1-2 gives the whole variable domain DSGVTQTPKHLITATGQRVTLRCSPRSGDLSVYWYQQSLDQGLQFLIQYYNGEERAKGNILERFSAQQFPDLHSELNLSSLELGDSALYFCASSPGLSGYGYTFGSGTRLTVV.

This chain connects TRBV4-3 to TRBJ2-1, with D uncertain. V gave up 0 bases and J gave up 8 bases, with 14 bases separating them. The CDR3 is made up of 15 amino acids. Germline values: CDR1 LGHNA, CDR2 YSLEER. The CDR3 region has the DNA TGCGCCAGCAGCCAAGACGGCGCTAGTCTCGATGAGCAGTTCTTC. Translation: CASSQDGASLDEQFF.

This chain connects TRBV5-1 to TRBJ2-3; 7 bases fit TRBD1. Germline lookup yields CDR1 SGHRS and CDR2 YFSETQ. The CDR3 has 16 residues. J lost 0 bases, V lost 0 bases, and 4 bases had no gene match. The CDR3 here is CASSLEGARSTDTQYF. The CDR3, as DNA: TGCGCCAGCAGCTTGGAGGGGGCGAGAAGCACAGATACGCAGTATTTT.

This clone showed up just a few times. Other DNA sequences in the same sample also yield this CDR3. This chain connects TRBV2 to TRBJ2-7; TRBD1 might be the D (6 bases). The CDR3 has 11 amino acids. CDR1 is SNHLY and CDR2 is FYNNEI in the germline V gene. V was shortened by 7 bases and J by 3 bases, with 7 bases between the two germline ends. The CDR3 spells CASTDSYEQYF. The CDR3 DNA is TGTGCCAGCACGGACAGCTACGAGCAGTACTTC.

As concerns this clone: The junction and the germline gene differ at one end; a read error may be behind it. The rearrangement joins TRBV9 to TRBJ1-1, with 7 bases that match TRBD1. Germline V gene data show CDR1 as SGDLS and CDR2 as YYNGEE. The CDR3 has 15 residues. CDR3 sequence: CASSAGGQMSGPPNF. The CDR3, as DNA: TGTGCCAGCAGCGCCGGGGGACAGATGTCGGGCCCGCCCAACTTT. Combining the CDR3 with reference TRBV9 and TRBJ1-1 gives the whole variable domain DSGVTQTPKHLITATGQRVTLRCSPRSGDLSVYWYQQSLDQGLQFLIQYYNGEERAKGNILERFSAQQFPDLHSELNLSSLELGDSALYFCASSAGGQMSGPPNFGQGTRLTVV.

V and J are TRBV2 and TRBJ2-7, with 8 bases that match TRBD2. The CDR3 totals 15 residues. The V segment lost 6 bases and the J segment 0 bases; nucleotides outside the gene matches: 7. Germline CDR1 reads SNHLY; CDR2 reads FYNNEI. The CDR3 DNA sequence: TGTGCCAGCAGGGTGAGCGGGGGATCCTCCTACGAGCAGTACTTC. As protein: CASRVSGGSSYEQYF.

The chain is built from TRBV28 and TRBJ2-1, with D perhaps TRBD1 or TRBD2 (7 bases each). Trimming took off 5 bases at V and 10 bases at J, with 24 bases between the two ends. The CDR3 contains 16 residues. CDR1 MDHEN and CDR2 SYDVKM come from the germline V gene. Here the CDR3 reads CASSPPGQGGLLEQFF. The CDR3 DNA reads as TGTGCCAGCAGTCCCCCGGGGCAGGGGGGACTATTAGAGCAGTTCTTC.

The chain carries TRBV27 and TRBJ1-5, with D unresolved. Germline V gives CDR1 MNHEY, CDR2 SMNVEV (reference sequence). The CDR3 is made up of 14 amino acids. Trimming took off 3 bases at V and 1 base at J, with 7 bases between the two ends. Written as DNA, the CDR3 is TGTGCCAGCAGTTTGATAAGAAGCAATCAGCCCCAGCATTTT. Translating gives CASSLIRSNQPQHF.

The chain joins TRBV4-1 to TRBJ1-1; TRBD1 aligns across 7 bases. This CDR3 contains 15 residues. V shed 2 bases and J 0 bases; nucleotides not matched to a gene: 3. CDR1 MGHRA and CDR2 YSYEKL come from the germline V gene. The CDR3 DNA follows: TGCGCCAGCAGCCAACACAGGGGCGTGAACACTGAAGCTTTCTTT. It yields the protein CASSQHRGVNTEAFF.

This clone was counted once. The rearrangement joins TRBV28 to TRBJ2-1; 7 bases are shared with TRBD2. There are 14 residues in the CDR3. V trimming: 3 bases; J trimming: 6 bases; junction bases outside the gene matches: 5. Per the germline V gene, CDR1 is MDHEN and CDR2 is SYDVKM. The CDR3 loop reads CASSFLERGNEQFF. CDR3 sequence (DNA): TGTGCCAGCAGTTTTCTCGAGCGGGGCAATGAGCAGTTCTTC.

The CDR3 loop is CASSNRWGMNTEAFF. The CDR3 DNA follows: TGTGCCAGCAGTAACAGGTGGGGGATGAACACTGAAGCTTTCTTT. V and J are TRBV28 and TRBJ1-1, with D perhaps matching TRBD1 (5 bases). CDR1 MDHEN and CDR2 SYDVKM come from the germline V gene. The length of the CDR3 is 15 residues. The V end was cut by 5 bases, the J end by 0 bases, with 13 bases between. Variable domain in full (rest from reference TRBV28 and TRBJ1-1): DVKVTQSSRYLVKRTGEKVFLECVQDMDHENMFWYRQDPGLGLRLIYFSYDVKMKEKGDIPEGYSVSREKKERFSLILESASTNQTSMYLCASSNRWGMNTEAFFGQGTRLTVV.

The chain is built from TRBV27 and TRBJ2-3; D is uncertain. The germline V and J ends were trimmed by 10 bases and 0 bases, with 11 bases remaining between them. Germline V CDR1 and CDR2: MNHEY, SMNVEV (reference sequence). This CDR3 has 13 amino acids. CDR3 amino acids: CATAHGSTDTQYF. The CDR3 DNA is TGTGCCACCGCCCACGGGAGCACAGATACGCAGTATTTT.

The V and J genes are TRBV2 and TRBJ2-5; possibly TRBD1 for D (5 bases). V lost 2 bases and J 1 base, leaving 11 bases between the germline ends. CDR3 length: 15 amino acids. Looked up from germline, CDR1 is SNHLY and CDR2 is FYNNEI. As DNA, the CDR3 is TGTGCCAGCAGTGAAAAGACAGTCTTCCAAGAGACCCAGTACTTC. This encodes CASSEKTVFQETQYF.

The sample holds a few counts of this clone. The chain combines TRBV7-9 with TRBJ1-1; D uncertain. V was shortened by 4 bases and J by 0 bases, with 9 bases between the two germline ends. The CDR3 sequence is 14 residues long. Germline CDR1 SEHNR, CDR2 FQNEAQ (reference sequence). CDR3: CASSSIGVNTEAFF. The CDR3 bases are TGTGCCAGCAGCTCAATCGGAGTGAACACTGAAGCTTTCTTT.

This clone has just a few counts. The chain employs TRBV30 and TRBJ1-5; unclear D gene. Germline loops: CDR1 GTSNPN, CDR2 SVGIG (reference sequence). The CDR3 totals 13 residues. The V end was cut by 0 bases, the J end by 8 bases, with 11 bases between. CDR3 sequence: CAWSVLGSEPQHF. CDR3 DNA: TGTGCCTGGAGTGTACTCGGAAGTGAGCCCCAGCATTTT.

The chain is built from TRBV11-3 and TRBJ2-1, with TRBD2 as a possible D gene (5 bases). The ends were cut back, 5 bases at V and 2 bases at J, with 22 bases in the middle. Germline V gene lookup returns CDR1 SGHNT and CDR2 YENEEA. This CDR3 contains 18 residues. CDR3 loop: CASSLKSGSGGAYNEQFF. CDR3 DNA: TGTGCCAGCAGCCTCAAGTCGGGGAGTGGAGGTGCCTACAATGAGCAGTTCTTC.

This rearrangement joins TRBV5-1 to TRBJ2-4; D is perhaps TRBD2 (5 bases). CDR3 size: 13 residues. Per the germline V gene, CDR1 is SGHRS and CDR2 is YFSETQ. V lost 2 bases and J 7 bases, leaving 10 bases between the germline ends. The CDR3 DNA follows: TGCGCCAGCAGCTTCGGGGAACCCAACATTCAGTACTTC. As protein: CASSFGEPNIQYF. The entire variable domain, with the rest obtained from reference TRBV5-1 and TRBJ2-4, is as follows: KAGVTQTPRYLIKTRGQQVTLSCSPISGHRSVSWYQQTPGQGLQFLFEYFSETQRNKGNFPGRFSGRQFSNSRSEMNVSTLELGDSALYLCASSFGEPNIQYFGAGTRLSVL.

This chain links TRBV5-6 with TRBJ2-3, with D tentatively TRBD2 (5 bases). CDR3 size: 14 residues. The germline CDR1 and CDR2 sequences are SGHDT and YYEEEE. V lost 0 bases and J lost 8, with 13 bases in between. Here the CDR3 reads CASSLAGRRSTQYF. The CDR3 bases are TGTGCCAGCAGCTTGGCGGGCCGGAGGAGTACGCAGTATTTT.